The TCR beta chain under discussion was sequenced for a study of shared clonotypes between healthy human individuals. The deep-level immunoSEQ assay was used. Sequencing used immunoSEQ multiplex PCR; TCRdb keeps in-frame clones, though not all of them. The table lists over 2 million clones, 95% of them singletons. Trimming stripped 5 bases from V and 5 bases from J, with 21 bases between. CDR1 is SEHNR, CDR2 FQNEAQ, per germline (reference sequence). The CDR3 is 16 amino acids. The material sequenced was naive CD4+ T cells sorted from blood. Subset given: CD45RA+ positively selected. The source of this sequence is a young man in good health. J is TRBJ2-5 and V is TRBV7-9; D may match TRBD1 or TRBD2 (5 bases each). The CDR3 DNA is TGTGCCAGCAGCCCAGAACCGGGACGGGTAACGGAGACCCAGTACTTC. This sequence encodes CASSPEPGRVTETQYF.